The 3 T cell receptor beta chains below all came from one sample that was sequenced in a study of kidney transplant recipient with SARS-CoV-2 infection (dated by TCRdb to the early 2020s). Per the publication, the time point label means: pre-pandemic baseline sample and day 111 after first positive SARS-CoV-2 test. Sequencing relied on an Illumina MiSeq. TCRdb reprocessed the public reads (quality trimming at Q25 with fastp, clone calling with MiXCR) and kept in-frame beta chains. Identical CDR3 protein sequences are pooled into one entry, listed with their most common genes and DNA. Present in this sample are fewer than 250,000 distinct CDR3 sequences, around 28% of which were seen just once. The top ten clonotypes cover less than 8.5% of the sample. The sequencing used a blood sample, collected at baseline and on day 111 from a kidney transplant recipient. Receptor source: a male patient in his thirties who had COVID-19 and was a kidney transplant recipient. Some T cells may be donor cells from the graft after a transplant.

Many counts were recorded for this clonotype. This sequence joins TRBV5-1 and TRBJ2-7; perhaps TRBD2 as D (6 bases). The CDR3 covers 15 residues. CDR1 is SGHRS and CDR2 is YFSETQ in the germline V gene. Trimming took 0 bases from V and 3 from J, leaving 13 bases between them. In DNA, the CDR3 is TGCGCCAGCAGCTTGGCCCCGGGAGCGAACTACGAGCAGTACTTC. The encoded protein is CASSLAPGANYEQYF.

This clonotype showed up just a few times. CDR3 loop: CASSLGGAQGVNQPQHF. The CDR3, as DNA: TGTGCCAGCAGCTTGGGAGGGGCCCAAGGTGTCAATCAGCCCCAGCATTTT. The rearrangement joins TRBV7-2 to TRBJ1-5; a weak D match, TRBD1 (5 bases). This CDR3 has 17 amino acids. Trimming took 3 bases from V and 3 from J, leaving 18 bases between them. CDR1 and CDR2 (germline): SGHTA, FQGNSA.

The DNA of the CDR3 is TGTGCCAGCAGCGTGCTAACAACAAGCAGAAAGACCTATGGCTACACCTTC. Translating gives CASSVLTTSRKTYGYTF. V gene TRBV11-2 combines with J gene TRBJ1-2; unclear D gene. The germline V gene encodes CDR1 SGHAT and CDR2 FQNNGV. V was trimmed by 5 bases and J by 4 bases, leaving 23 bases between them. CDR3 length: 17 amino acids.